This passage covers 18 T cell receptor beta chains from one sample sequenced in a study of post-analysis software for immune sequencing data. What these receptors recognize is not known. Unique molecular identifiers featured in each of the TCR beta cDNA libraries. TCRdb passed the PCR reads through MiXCR, listing each CDR3 protein once. The table includes roughly 430,000 distinct CDR3 sequences, approximately 39% detected once. Study-wide results and limits: Among roughly five TRBV segments more frequent in patients than controls were TRBV5-6, TRBV5-1 and TRBV20-1.

The sequencing input was blood. The receptors come from a girl aged 2-15 years with multiple sclerosis.

The DNA for the CDR3 is TGTGCCCTCCGGCCTTCGGCAGGGAAGGACGAGCAGTACTTC. This translates into CALRPSAGKDEQYF. This chain uses TRBV12-3 or TRBV12-4 with TRBJ2-7; possibly TRBD1 for D (5 bases). V lost 11 bases and J lost 5, with 22 bases in between. The CDR3 runs 14 residues.

This clonotype was seen only a few times. CDR3 sequence reads: CATSIKRTSPYEQYF. CDR3 nucleotides: TGTGCCACCAGCATCAAAAGGACTAGTCCCTACGAGCAGTACTTC. The chain joins TRBV15 to TRBJ2-7, with TRBD2 matching over 7 bases. V lost 4 bases to trimming and J lost 2 bases; unmatched junction nucleotides: 8. The V gene's germline CDR1 is LNHNV and CDR2 YYDKDF (reference sequence). The CDR3 is made up of 15 amino acids. Drawing the rest from reference TRBV15 and TRBJ2-7, the complete variable domain is DAMVIQNPRYQVTQFGKPVTLSCSQTLNHNVMYWYQQKSSQAPKLLFHYYDKDFNNEADTPDNFQSRRPNTSFCFLDIRSPGLGDTAMYLCATSIKRTSPYEQYFGPGTRLTVT.

V gene TRBV6-5 combines with J gene TRBJ1-1; 8 bases align to TRBD1. CDR3 length: 14 residues. Trimming removed 7 bases from V and 11 bases from J; junction bases left unmatched: 15. Per germline, CDR1 MNHEY and CDR2 SVGAGI. The CDR3 DNA sequence: TGTGCCAGCATCCAGACAGGGGCCCCGTTAATTGCTTTCTTT. Translating it yields CASIQTGAPLIAFF.

The CDR3: CASSQEWDRGYEQYF. For the CDR3, the DNA is TGTGCCAGCAGCCAAGAATGGGACAGGGGTTACGAGCAGTACTTC. The V and J genes are TRBV3-1 and TRBJ2-7, with 10 positions matching TRBD1. The V and J ends lost 0 bases and 4 bases, in that order; junction bases with no gene match: 3. The CDR3 sequence is 15 residues long. In germline, CDR1 is LGHDT, CDR2 YNNKEL (reference sequence).

The chain recombines TRBV6-5 with TRBJ2-3; TRBD2 matches at 10 bases. The junction had 4 bases not matched to a gene; V was cut back by 2 bases and J by 5 bases. The V gene's germline CDR1 is MNHEY and CDR2 SVGAGI. The CDR3 spans 15 residues. CDR3 bases: TGTGCCAGCAGTTACCTAGCGGGGGCCCAAGATACGCAGTATTTT. Amino acid sequence: CASSYLAGAQDTQYF.

The chain links TRBV20-1 to TRBJ1-4; D is perhaps TRBD1 (5 bases). CDR1 and CDR2 (germline): DFQATT, SNEGSKA (reference sequence). The CDR3 has 14 residues. Between the trimmed V and J ends, which lost 1 base and 8 bases, there was a span of 14 bases. CDR3 DNA sequence: TGCAGTGCTAGAGCGGGTGGGGGAGTGGAAAAACTGTTTTTT. Encoded protein: CSARAGGGVEKLFF.

The chain has TRBV14 and TRBJ2-3; D remains unclear. Germline assignment: CDR1 SGHDN and CDR2 FVKESK. V lost 2 bases, J lost 8 bases, and 14 bases lay in between. This CDR3 has 14 residues. CDR3 sequence reads: CASSQISALGTQYF. CDR3 coding DNA: TGTGCCAGCAGCCAAATCAGCGCCTTAGGTACGCAGTATTTT.

This rearrangement joins TRBV6-1 to TRBJ2-2; 8 bases fit TRBD1. The CDR3 sequence is 15 residues long. Germline V gene lookup returns CDR1 MNHNS and CDR2 SASEGT. The V gene end was trimmed by 4 bases and the J gene end by 3 bases; junction bases not matched to a gene: 4. The CDR3 DNA sequence: TGTGCCAGCAGTGTCCAGGGGGCGGACACCGGGGAGCTGTTTTTT. Translation gives CASSVQGADTGELFF.

This clonotype came up a few times. This chain uses TRBV10-3 with TRBJ1-5; TRBD1 matches at 11 bases. V was clipped by 4 bases and J by 5 bases; unmatched bases: 10. Germline V gene sequence: CDR1 ENHRY, CDR2 SYGVKD. This CDR3 contains 17 residues. CDR3 DNA sequence: TGTGCCATCAGTGGACGGGGCGGGACAGGGGGTGATCAGCCCCAGCATTTT. Its translation: CAISGRGGTGGDQPQHF.

This clonotype was seen only a few times. V usage is TRBV5-1 and J usage is TRBJ2-7, with D possibly matching TRBD2 (5 bases). This CDR3 has 16 residues. Trimming took 1 base from V and 7 from J, leaving 21 bases between them. Per the germline V gene, CDR1 is SGHRS and CDR2 is YFSETQ. The chain's CDR3 is CASSLLGPNTGNEQYF. The CDR3, as DNA: TGCGCCAGCAGCTTGCTCGGACCTAACACCGGGAATGAGCAGTACTTC. Looking up the rest from reference TRBV5-1 and TRBJ2-7 gives the full variable domain: KAGVTQTPRYLIKTRGQQVTLSCSPISGHRSVSWYQQTPGQGLQFLFEYFSETQRNKGNFPGRFSGRQFSNSRSEMNVSTLELGDSALYLCASSLLGPNTGNEQYFGPGTRLTVT.

This clonotype occurred a few times. The chain is built from TRBV28 and TRBJ1-4; 12 bases fit TRBD1. Per the germline V gene, CDR1 is MDHEN and CDR2 is SYDVKM. The CDR3 is made up of 16 amino acids. V lost 6 bases and J lost 5; bases outside the gene matches: 7. This CDR3 is CASRTGQGATNEKLFF. CDR3 sequence (DNA): TGTGCCAGCAGGACGGGACAGGGGGCGACGAATGAAAAACTGTTTTTT.

This chain uses TRBV20-1 with TRBJ1-1; D is ambiguous. V was shortened by 7 bases and J by 0 bases, with 12 bases between the two germline ends. The CDR3 contains 13 residues. Germline V gene data show CDR1 as DFQATT and CDR2 as SNEGSKA (reference sequence). The CDR3 nucleotides read TGCAGTGGGTATGGTGGGGTGAACACTGAAGCTTTCTTT. It specifies CSGYGGVNTEAFF.

This clonotype was counted only a few times. This rearrangement joins TRBV20-1 to TRBJ2-3, with 7 bases fitting TRBD2. Germline CDR1 is DFQATT and CDR2 is SNEGSKA (reference sequence). The V and J ends lost 1 base and 10 bases, in that order; junction bases with no gene match: 11. The CDR3 extends over 14 amino acids. CDR3 in DNA: TGCAGTGCTAGAGCGGGAGGCCCCGGAAGAGCGCAGTATTTT. Protein: CSARAGGPGRAQYF.

Ten or more counts support this clonotype. V is TRBV10-3 and J is TRBJ2-7; TRBD1 aligns across 7 bases. V dropped 10 bases and J dropped 2; count of bases not matched to a gene: 11. The CDR3 length is 14 residues. Per germline, CDR1 ENHRY and CDR2 SYGVKD. This CDR3 is CATANRQGPYEQYF. CDR3 DNA: TGTGCCACAGCGAATAGACAGGGACCCTACGAGCAGTACTTC.

This clonotype was counted a few times. This chain uses TRBV5-5 with TRBJ2-6; no clear D. V shed 0 bases and J shed 0 bases, with 4 bases lying between them. The CDR3 spans 15 residues. Germline-derived CDR1 and CDR2 are SGHKS and YYEKEE (reference sequence). This CDR3 reads CASSLDLSGANVLTF. CDR3 in DNA: TGTGCCAGCAGCTTGGACCTCTCTGGGGCCAACGTCCTGACTTTC.

The CDR3 sequence is CSVDGWVTEAFF. Written as DNA, the CDR3 is TGCAGCGTGGACGGATGGGTCACTGAAGCTTTCTTT. The chain links TRBV29-1 to TRBJ1-1, with D unclear. V lost 6 bases, J lost 4 bases, and 12 bases lay in between. Per germline, CDR1 SQVTM and CDR2 ANQGSEA. This CDR3 has 12 residues.

This clonotype was observed a few times. The chain has TRBV10-3 and TRBJ2-4; possible D gene TRBD1, 5 bases. The CDR3 runs to 16 residues. Germline CDR1 and CDR2: ENHRY and SYGVKD. With 5 bases removed from V and 6 bases from J, the gap between germline ends came to 20 bases. DNA of the CDR3: TGTGCCATCAGTCCCGGCAGGGAAGGGATCCGAAACATTCAGTACTTC. It specifies CAISPGREGIRNIQYF.

The rearrangement links TRBV28 to TRBJ1-2; D unresolved. CDR3 size: 16 residues. V was shortened by 3 bases and J by 4 bases, with 18 bases between the two germline ends. The germline gives CDR1 MDHEN, CDR2 SYDVKM. This CDR3 is CASSLSLVHPPYGYTF. CDR3 sequence (DNA): TGTGCCAGCAGTTTGAGCTTAGTCCACCCGCCCTATGGCTACACCTTC.